These 15 T cell receptor beta chains share one sample of origin, sequenced in a study of CD8+CD57+ T cells in acquired aplastic anemia. The use of genomic DNA as template underpinned the TCR beta VDJ and CDR3 profiling. Using its own MiXCR run on the reads, TCRdb lists one record per CDR3 protein. The sample records about 68,000 distinct CDR3 sequences, 45% to 60% being singletons. Sequencing was performed on sorted CD4+, CD8+, or CD8+CD57+ T cells (not recorded which) from PBMCs. The source is a human donor in good health, serving as a control.

This clonotype was detected many times. The DNA for the CDR3 is TGTGCCAGCAGTTTTAGTGCAGGGTCTGATGGCTACACCTTC. Translated, it gives CASSFSAGSDGYTF. This chain uses TRBV27 with TRBJ1-2; D might be TRBD1 (5 bases). Germline lookup yields CDR1 MNHEY and CDR2 SMNVEV (reference sequence). With 3 bases removed from V and 6 bases from J, the gap between germline ends came to 14 bases. This CDR3 region has 14 residues.

This sequence joins TRBV2 and TRBJ2-7; no clear D gene. The germline V and J ends were trimmed by 6 bases and 4 bases, with 4 bases remaining between them. This CDR3 is built from 10 residues. CDR1 and CDR2 (germline): SNHLY, FYNNEI. Written as DNA, the CDR3 is TGTGCCAGCAGGGTTTACGAGCAGTACTTC. Its protein is CASRVYEQYF.

The V gene is TRBV2, the J gene TRBJ2-3; D gene unclear. This CDR3 spans 12 amino acids. Trimming cost V 6 bases and J 4 bases, with 8 bases left between them. Per germline, CDR1 SNHLY and CDR2 FYNNEI. The CDR3 loop is CASRNGADTQYF. CDR3 DNA: TGTGCCAGCAGGAATGGTGCAGATACGCAGTATTTT.

The chain carries TRBV7-8 and TRBJ1-6; D ambiguous. Trimming took 0 bases from V and 12 from J, leaving 12 bases between them. From germline, CDR1 is SGHVS and CDR2 FQNEAQ. The CDR3 has 14 amino acids. The CDR3 here is CASSLALRVEPLHF. The CDR3 DNA follows: TGTGCCAGCAGCTTAGCGCTAAGGGTAGAACCCCTCCACTTT.

There are many counts of this clonotype. The chain employs TRBV9 and TRBJ1-1; D is undetermined. Between the trimmed V and J ends, which lost 4 bases and 6 bases, there was a span of 10 bases. CDR1 and CDR2 from the germline V gene are SGDLS and YYNGEE. This CDR3 spans 12 amino acids. CDR3 residues: CASSLDTAEAFF. The DNA for the CDR3 is TGTGCCAGCAGCCTAGACACCGCTGAAGCTTTCTTT.

This chain uses TRBV4-1 with TRBJ1-2; no definite D call. This CDR3 spans 15 amino acids. Germline-derived CDR1 and CDR2 are MGHRA and YSYEKL. V was clipped by 0 bases and J by 0 bases, with 8 bases between them. The CDR3 sequence is CASSQEAQTNYGYTF. The CDR3, as DNA: TGCGCCAGCAGCCAAGAAGCTCAAACTAACTATGGCTACACCTTC.

The sample holds a few counts of this clonotype. The V gene is TRBV24-1, the J gene TRBJ2-2, with D tentatively TRBD1 (6 bases). V was shortened by 9 bases and J by 4 bases, with 8 bases between the two germline ends. The V gene's germline CDR1 is KGHDR and CDR2 SFDVKD. This CDR3 contains 12 residues. CDR3 nucleotide sequence: TGTGCCACCGGACAGTTCACCGGGGAGCTGTTTTTT. Its translation: CATGQFTGELFF.

The chain links TRBV15 to TRBJ1-5, with 10 nucleotides matching TRBD1. The CDR3 is 16 amino acids. Germline values: CDR1 LNHNV, CDR2 YYDKDF (reference sequence). V was pared by 0 bases and J by 8 bases, with 7 bases of the junction left unmatched. The CDR3 coding sequence is TGTGCCACCAGCAGAGAAAGACAGGGGGCAGGGAAGCCCCAGCATTTT. Its protein product is CATSRERQGAGKPQHF.

A note on this clonotype: A read error is possible here, since a much larger clone lies one base away. The chain links TRBV27 to TRBJ1-2; no firm D call. The V and J ends lost 4 bases and 1 base respectively, with 22 bases between them. Germline loops: CDR1 MNHEY, CDR2 SMNVEV (reference sequence). This CDR3 comprises 18 residues. The CDR3 is CASSSRYEGYLGNYGYTF. DNA of the CDR3: TGTGCCAGCAGTTCTCGCTACGAGGGATATCTGGGTAACTATGGCTACACCTTC.

This clonotype was seen a few times. The chain links TRBV19 to TRBJ1-1; D is perhaps TRBD1 (5 bases). Trimming removed 6 bases at V and 4 bases at J, with 18 bases between. CDR1 LNHDA and CDR2 SQIVND come from the germline V gene (reference sequence). The CDR3 covers 15 residues. The CDR3 here is CASRAEGRVPTEAFF. CDR3 bases: TGTGCCAGTAGGGCTGAGGGGCGTGTACCCACTGAAGCTTTCTTT.

V and J are TRBV7-2 and TRBJ1-5, with D maybe TRBD1 (6 bases). With 5 bases removed from V and 6 bases from J, the gap between germline ends came to 17 bases. This CDR3 spans 15 amino acids. Germline V gives CDR1 SGHTA, CDR2 FQGNSA. For the CDR3, the DNA is TGTGCCAGCAGCACACGACAGGTGTGGGGTCAGCCCCAGCATTTT. Amino acids: CASSTRQVWGQPQHF. Variable domain in full (rest from reference TRBV7-2 and TRBJ1-5): GAGVSQSPSNKVTEKGKDVELRCDPISGHTALYWYRQSLGQGLEFLIYFQGNSAPDKSGLPSDRFSAERTGGSVSTLTIQRTQQEDSAVYLCASSTRQVWGQPQHFGDGTRLSIL.

This clonotype is medium-sized (0.01 to 0.1%). The chain combines TRBV7-2 with TRBJ2-7; no clear D. Per the germline V gene, CDR1 is SGHTA and CDR2 is FQGNSA. Between the trimmed V and J ends, which lost 2 bases and 3 bases, there was a span of 2 bases. The CDR3 runs to 11 residues. Here the CDR3 reads CASSLIYEQYF. CDR3 bases: TGTGCCAGCAGCTTAATCTACGAGCAGTACTTC.

V gene TRBV19 combines with J gene TRBJ2-7; the match to TRBD1 covers 9 bases. This CDR3 is built from 15 residues. Germline lookup yields CDR1 LNHDA and CDR2 SQIVND (reference sequence). V shed 3 bases and J 6 bases; nucleotides not matched to a gene: 9. CDR3 amino acids: CASSISGQGSSEQYF. The CDR3, as DNA: TGTGCCAGTAGTATTTCGGGACAGGGTTCAAGCGAGCAGTACTTC.

Ten or more counts support this clonotype. A much larger clone is a single base away; this may be a read error. The chain is built from TRBV7-6 and TRBJ2-5; tentative D call: TRBD2 (6 bases). The CDR3 totals 14 residues. Germline V gene data show CDR1 as SGHVS and CDR2 as FNYEAQ. CDR3 sequence (DNA): TGTGCCTGCAGCCTGGGTGGGGGAGGAGAGACCCAGTACTTC. Translating it yields CACSLGGGGETQYF. Supplemented by reference TRBV7-6 and TRBJ2-5, the full variable domain reads GAGVSQSPRYKVTKRGQDVALRCDPISGHVSLYWYRQALGQGPEFLTYFNYEAQQDKSGLPNDRFSAERPEGSISTLTIQRTEQRDSAMYRCACSLGGGGETQYFGPGTRLLVL.

The J gene is TRBJ1-2, the V gene TRBV25-1; 10 nucleotides line up with TRBD1. J gave up 3 bases and V 3 bases, and 4 bases lay outside the gene matches. The CDR3 runs to 15 residues. Germline loops: CDR1 MGHDK, CDR2 SYGVNS. In DNA, the CDR3 is TGTGCCAGCAGTGAGGGACAGGGGCTGCACTATGGCTACACCTTC. Translation gives CASSEGQGLHYGYTF.